This TCR beta chain derives from a study of cytomegalovirus exposure and HLA in healthy donors. The study, taken as a whole, reports: According to a later analysis, most TCR beta chains associated with CMV appeared HLA-restricted.

CDR1 is MNHNS and CDR2 is SASEGT in the germline V gene. The CDR3 sequence is 17 residues long. V was clipped by 1 base and J by 0 bases, with 15 bases between them. Vbeta (60) and Jbeta (13) primers were used in the PCR. Using immunoSEQ multiplex PCR, the repertoire was profiled, and TCRdb retains in-frame clones only, with some absent. There are about 160,000 clones in the sample; approximately 82% occur only once, and around 6% lies in the top ten. To note about this clone: Its antigen is currently unknown.

Sequencing was carried out using PBMCs. The gene calls are TRBV6-1 and TRBJ1-1; D is possibly TRBD1 (6 bases). The TCR originated in a man in his fifties or sixties in good health and CMV-seropositive. CDR3 DNA sequence: TGTGCCAGCAGTGAAGGAGGCGGGGGGCGGCTGAACACTGAAGCTTTCTTT. Its protein product is CASSEGGGGRLNTEAFF.